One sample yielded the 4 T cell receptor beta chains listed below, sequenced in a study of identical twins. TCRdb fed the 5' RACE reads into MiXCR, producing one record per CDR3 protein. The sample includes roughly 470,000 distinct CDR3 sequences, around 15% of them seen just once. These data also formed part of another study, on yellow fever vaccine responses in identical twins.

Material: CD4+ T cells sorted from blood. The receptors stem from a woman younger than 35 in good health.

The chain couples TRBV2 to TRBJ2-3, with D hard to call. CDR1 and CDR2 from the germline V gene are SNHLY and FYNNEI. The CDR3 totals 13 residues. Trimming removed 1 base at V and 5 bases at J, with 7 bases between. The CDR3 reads CASSEGNKDTQYF. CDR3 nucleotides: TGTGCCAGCAGTGAAGGGAATAAAGATACGCAGTATTTT.

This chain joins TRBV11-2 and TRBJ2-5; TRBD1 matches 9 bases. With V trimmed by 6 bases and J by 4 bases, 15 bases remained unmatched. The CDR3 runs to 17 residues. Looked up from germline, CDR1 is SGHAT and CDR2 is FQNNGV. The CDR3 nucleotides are TGTGCCAGCAGTCCCTACAGGGGGCGCTCATTTGGAGAGACCCAGTACTTC. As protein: CASSPYRGRSFGETQYF.

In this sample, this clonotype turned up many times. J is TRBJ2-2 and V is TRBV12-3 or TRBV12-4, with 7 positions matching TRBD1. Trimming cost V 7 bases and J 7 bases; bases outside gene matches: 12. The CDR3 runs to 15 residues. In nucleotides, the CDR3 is TGTGCCAGCACCGAGGGGGCAGGGGGTCGCGGGGAGCTGTTTTTT. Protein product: CASTEGAGGRGELFF.

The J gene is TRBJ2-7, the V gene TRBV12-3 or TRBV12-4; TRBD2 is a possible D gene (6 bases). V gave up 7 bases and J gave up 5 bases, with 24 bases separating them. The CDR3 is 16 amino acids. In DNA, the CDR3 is TGTGCCAGCACTCCTCGCTGGGGCGGAGGGTCCCACGAGCAGTACTTC. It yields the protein CASTPRWGGGSHEQYF.